The present entry profiles one T cell receptor (beta chain) with its context. Its antigen is as yet unknown. The germline CDR1 and CDR2 sequences are SNHLY and FYNNEI. The CDR3 runs 14 residues. Trimming cost V 7 bases and J 3 bases, with 15 bases left between them. This entry belongs to a study of OX40 agonist ivuxolimab in advanced cancers. Study-level points and caveats: Expanded peripheral T cells had an undetermined antigen specificity.

Clones were sequenced by immunoSEQ multiplex PCR, and TCRdb holds only the in-frame ones, with some missing. Of approximately 58,000 clones listed, 65% to 85% are singletons. V usage is TRBV2 and J usage is TRBJ1-2, with D tentatively TRBD1 (5 bases). The specimen comprised CD4+ or CD8+ T cells sorted from blood, sampled in a trial of the OX40 agonist ivuxolimab. This TCR was sampled from an adult with an advanced solid tumor such as melanoma, head and neck, liver or kidney cancer. The CDR3 is CASIWDPNDYGYTF. DNA of the CDR3: TGTGCCAGCATATGGGACCCGAACGACTATGGCTACACCTTC. The full variable domain, completed using reference TRBV2 and TRBJ1-2, is EPEVTQTPSHQVTQMGQEVILRCVPISNHLYFYWYRQILGQKVEFLVSFYNNEISEKSEIFDDQFSVERPDGSNFTLKIRSTKLEDSAMYFCASIWDPNDYGYTFGSGTRLTVV.